Each of the 15 T cell receptor beta chains below was sequenced from the same sample in a study of blood T cells in healthy people across ages. It was with a sample-barcoded 5' primer and a J-beta primer mix that a second PCR of roughly 7 to 12 cycles was run. From the 5' RACE reads, TCRdb called clonotypes with MiXCR, one entry per CDR3 protein. The repertoire holds about 1.1 million distinct CDR3 sequences, 30% to 40% seen once, with less than 15% in the top ten. Material for sequencing was blood. These receptors were taken from a man aged 18 to 35 in good health.

The J gene is TRBJ1-4, the V gene TRBV30, with D tentatively TRBD1 (5 bases). The germline gives CDR1 GTSNPN, CDR2 SVGIG (reference sequence). Trimming removed 8 bases at V and 8 bases at J, with 18 bases between. This CDR3 is built from 13 residues. The CDR3 coding sequence is TGTGCCGGGGGAAGAGGGAGTGGCGAAAAACTGTTTTTT. Amino acid sequence: CAGGRGSGEKLFF.

In this sample, this clonotype turned up once. The V and J genes are TRBV20-1 and TRBJ1-5, with unresolved D. The V gene lost 3 bases and the J gene lost 3 bases, with 12 bases spanning the gap. The CDR3 has 14 residues. CDR1 DFQATT and CDR2 SNEGSKA come from the germline V gene (reference sequence). CDR3 in amino acids: CSARLMEPNQPQHF. Written as DNA, the CDR3 is TGCAGTGCTAGGTTAATGGAGCCCAATCAGCCCCAGCATTTT.

The V call is TRBV2, the J call TRBJ2-2, with D possibly being TRBD2 (6 bases). V shed 9 bases and J shed 8 bases, with 25 bases lying between them. Germline loops: CDR1 SNHLY, CDR2 FYNNEI. The CDR3 spans 16 residues. In DNA form, the CDR3 reads TGTGCCAGTAAACTTTCCGGGACTCCTTTTGTAGGGGAGCTGTTTTTT. Protein product: CASKLSGTPFVGELFF.

Worth noting for this clonotype: One end of the junction varies from germline; a read error may be responsible. This chain uses TRBV6-2 or TRBV6-3 with TRBJ1-5; unclear D gene. This CDR3 is 12 amino acids long. The germline V gene has CDR1 MNHEY and CDR2 SVGEGT. CDR3 sequence (DNA): TGTACCAGCAGTTACAGCAATCAGCCCCAGCATTTT. It translates to CTSSYSNQPQHF.

This clonotype was counted a few times. The chain has TRBV6-6 and TRBJ2-3, with TRBD2 matching over 9 bases. CDR1 is MNHNY and CDR2 is SVGAGI in the germline V gene (reference sequence). The CDR3 length is 14 residues. V was clipped by 6 bases and J by 4 bases; unmatched bases: 5. CDR3 in DNA: TGTGCCAGCAGGCGGGGGGGCCTCGCAGATACGCAGTATTTT. It codes for CASRRGGLADTQYF.

The chain recombines TRBV5-1 with TRBJ1-2; no reliable D call. V shed 1 base and J shed 8 bases, with 15 bases lying between them. This CDR3 is 14 amino acids long. Germline V gives CDR1 SGHRS, CDR2 YFSETQ. The CDR3 bases are TGCGCCAGCAGCTTGTTGGGGATCAAGGAGGGCTACACCTTC. Translating it yields CASSLLGIKEGYTF.

The chain links TRBV9 to TRBJ1-6; D uncertain. Germline V CDR1 and CDR2: SGDLS, YYNGEE. The CDR3 has 14 residues. Trimming pared 0 bases from V and 5 bases from J, leaving 6 bases between. CDR3: CASSVVVDNSPLHF. The CDR3 DNA reads TGTGCCAGCAGCGTAGTAGTGGATAATTCACCCCTCCACTTT.

The chain carries TRBV27 and TRBJ2-3; TRBD2 matches at 8 bases. The CDR3 covers 17 residues. The germline V gene has CDR1 MNHEY and CDR2 SMNVEV (reference sequence). J was trimmed by 2 bases and V by 3 bases; bases with no gene match: 10. Here the CDR3 reads CASSFLNKAGDTDTQYF. For the CDR3, the DNA is TGTGCCAGCAGTTTCCTAAATAAAGCGGGGGACACAGATACGCAGTATTTT.

This clonotype was observed a handful of times. This sequence joins TRBV7-9 and TRBJ2-3; D unclear. The CDR3 contains 14 residues. Trimming took off 1 base at V and 2 bases at J, with 7 bases between the two ends. CDR1 is SEHNR and CDR2 is FQNEAQ in the germline V gene (reference sequence). The CDR3 sequence is CASSLGKHTDTQYF. The CDR3 region has the DNA TGTGCCAGCAGCTTAGGGAAACACACAGATACGCAGTATTTT.

This clonotype has a handful of counts. The genes are TRBV6-5 and TRBJ2-5, with D perhaps assigned TRBD1 or TRBD2 (6 bases each). V lost 0 bases and J lost 11, with 19 bases in between. Germline V gene lookup returns CDR1 MNHEY and CDR2 SVGAGI. The CDR3 covers 15 residues. CDR3 in amino acids: CASSYSGGPYNEQYF. The CDR3 DNA follows: TGTGCCAGCAGTTACTCGGGGGGCCCTTACAATGAGCAGTACTTC.

The chain uses TRBV29-1 and TRBJ1-2; 10 bases line up with TRBD1. The CDR3 sequence is 15 residues long. CDR1 and CDR2 (germline): SQVTM, ANQGSEA. Unmatched junction bases numbered 13, after V lost 6 bases and J lost 6 bases. The CDR3 DNA reads TGCAGCGTCATGAGGACCGGGACAGGGGTGGATGGCTACACCTTC. Its protein is CSVMRTGTGVDGYTF.

This clonotype was observed many times. The rearrangement uses TRBV12-3 or TRBV12-4 and TRBJ2-1; 12 nucleotides align to TRBD2. CDR3 size: 16 residues. The J segment lost 8 bases and the V segment lost 5 bases, leaving 10 bases of the junction unmatched. CDR3 nucleotides: TGTGCCAGCAGTCTCCTAGCGGGGGGGCCTAATCATGAGCAGTTCTTC. It is translated as CASSLLAGGPNHEQFF.

In this sample, this clonotype turned up a few times. V is TRBV20-1 and J is TRBJ1-1; 7 bases are a match to TRBD1. Unmatched junction bases numbered 9, after V lost 1 base and J lost 1 base. CDR3 length: 16 residues. The V gene's germline CDR1 is DFQATT and CDR2 SNEGSKA (reference sequence). The CDR3 DNA is TGCAGTGCTAGAGTGGCGCAGGGGGGGGGGAACACTGAAGCTTTCTTT. Translation: CSARVAQGGGNTEAFF.

The chain combines TRBV18 with TRBJ1-6, with 8 bases identical to TRBD1. This CDR3 has 17 residues. CDR1 is KGHSH, CDR2 LQKENI, per germline. Trimming removed 4 bases from V and 5 bases from J; junction bases left unmatched: 10. CDR3: CASSQTGHRGDNSPLHF. CDR3 DNA sequence: TGTGCCAGCTCACAAACCGGGCACAGGGGGGATAATTCACCCCTCCACTTT.

This sequence joins TRBV20-1 and TRBJ2-7; D unclear. The CDR3 is 15 residues long. Germline loops: CDR1 DFQATT, CDR2 SNEGSKA (reference sequence). The V and J ends lost 0 bases and 2 bases respectively, with 14 bases between them. The CDR3 is CSARDLRSRPYEQYF. The CDR3 DNA reads as TGCAGTGCTAGAGATCTACGGAGCCGCCCCTACGAGCAGTACTTC.